The 27 T cell receptor beta chains given below trace back to one sample, sequenced in a study of OX40 agonist ivuxolimab in advanced cancers. Measured with immunoSEQ multiplex PCR; TCRdb has only the in-frame clones, and not every one. The top ten clones hold approximately 2.5% of a sample with about 41,000 clones, 65% to 90% of them seen once. The input for sequencing was CD4+ or CD8+ T cells sorted from blood, taken in a trial of the OX40 agonist ivuxolimab. All receptors derive from an adult with an advanced solid tumor such as melanoma, head and neck, liver or kidney cancer.

The chain uses TRBV19 and TRBJ2-2, with TRBD2 matching over 7 bases. V was pared by 4 bases and J by 5 bases, with 4 bases of the junction left unmatched. Germline-derived CDR1 and CDR2 are LNHDA and SQIVND (reference sequence). The CDR3 length is 14 residues. CDR3 nucleotides: TGTGCCAGTAGTAGCGGGAGTGGTACCGGGGAGCTGTTTTTT. Amino acids: CASSSGSGTGELFF.

The rearrangement links TRBV5-4 to TRBJ2-4; D ambiguous. Germline V lookup: CDR1 SGHNT, CDR2 YYREEE (reference sequence). V lost 4 bases to trimming and J lost 3 bases, with 14 bases between them. This CDR3 contains 15 residues. DNA for the CDR3: TGTGCCAGCAGCGACGGACGCCTTGTCAAAAACATTCAGTACTTC. As protein: CASSDGRLVKNIQYF. The full variable domain, rest sourced from reference TRBV5-4 and TRBJ2-4, is ETGVTQSPTHLIKTRGQQVTLRCSSQSGHNTVSWYQQALGQGPQFIFQYYREEENGRGNFPPRFSGLQFPNYSSELNVNALELDDSALYLCASSDGRLVKNIQYFGAGTRLSVL.

The chain couples TRBV5-1 to TRBJ1-2; tentatively, D is TRBD1 (5 bases). V was trimmed by 0 bases and J by 5 bases, leaving 20 bases between them. Germline assignment: CDR1 SGHRS and CDR2 YFSETQ. The CDR3 consists of 17 residues. The CDR3 DNA follows: TGCGCCAGCAGCTTGGGGTCGGACACGAGGTCCCCTTATGGCTACACCTTC. It codes for CASSLGSDTRSPYGYTF.

V and J are TRBV7-2 and TRBJ2-7, with a tentative D call TRBD1 (5 bases). This CDR3 region has 16 residues. V was pared by 6 bases and J by 6 bases, with 24 bases between. Germline V gives CDR1 SGHTA, CDR2 FQGNSA. The CDR3 reads CASSPRRQTSLGEQYF. The CDR3 coding sequence is TGTGCCAGCAGTCCCCGTAGACAGACCTCCTTAGGCGAGCAGTACTTC.

The chain links TRBV5-4 to TRBJ2-7; 10 bases are shared with TRBD2. The CDR3 is made up of 16 amino acids. Germline CDR1 is SGHNT and CDR2 is YYREEE (reference sequence). V dropped 4 bases and J dropped 6; count of bases not matched to a gene: 13. The CDR3 sequence is CASSRTTSGTRGEQYF. The CDR3 DNA sequence: TGTGCCAGCAGCCGAACCACTAGCGGGACCCGGGGCGAGCAGTACTTC.

The rearrangement uses TRBV5-8 and TRBJ1-6; D unclear. The CDR3 sequence is 13 residues long. Germline V CDR1 and CDR2: SGHTS, YDEGEE. V gave up 2 bases and J gave up 11 bases, with 11 bases separating them. The CDR3, as DNA: TGTGCCAGCAGCTTTCGCGGGTTCGCACCCCTCCACTTT. Amino acids: CASSFRGFAPLHF.

Written as DNA, the CDR3 is TGTGCCAGCAGTCATAGTAACACTGAAGCTTTCTTT. This translates into CASSHSNTEAFF. The chain carries TRBV6-1 and TRBJ1-1; no firm D call. V lost 5 bases to trimming and J lost 2 bases, with 6 bases between them. The germline V gene encodes CDR1 MNHNS and CDR2 SASEGT. The CDR3 has 12 residues.

This sequence joins TRBV6-6 and TRBJ1-5, with a possible D match to TRBD1 (6 bases). The CDR3 loop spans 15 amino acids. Per germline, CDR1 MNHNY and CDR2 SVGAGI (reference sequence). Trimming took 8 bases from V and 2 from J, leaving 16 bases between them. The CDR3: CASWRDNSGNQPQHF. Written as DNA, the CDR3 is TGTGCCAGCTGGAGGGACAATTCGGGCAATCAGCCCCAGCATTTT.

The J gene is TRBJ2-6, the V gene TRBV9, with TRBD1 matching 7 bases. The V segment lost 4 bases and the J segment 2 bases; nucleotides outside the gene matches: 6. The CDR3 sequence is 16 residues long. Germline CDR1 and CDR2: SGDLS and YYNGEE. The CDR3 DNA reads as TGTGCCAGCAGCACCCGGACAGGAGCTGGGGCCAACGTCCTGACTTTC. Its protein is CASSTRTGAGANVLTF.

This sequence joins TRBV11-1 and TRBJ2-7; D may be TRBD1 (7 bases). The CDR3 is 16 amino acids. The germline V and J ends were trimmed by 5 bases and 6 bases, with 23 bases remaining between them. Per the germline V gene, CDR1 is SGHAT and CDR2 is FQDESV (reference sequence). This chain's CDR3 is CASSAGQSPVNSEQYF. The CDR3, as DNA: TGTGCCAGCAGCGCGGGACAGTCCCCAGTGAATAGCGAGCAGTACTTC.

This chain connects TRBV29-1 to TRBJ1-1, with TRBD1 identical over 8 bases. The CDR3 consists of 14 residues. V was pared by 5 bases and J by 4 bases, with 9 bases of the junction left unmatched. Germline CDR1 reads SQVTM; CDR2 reads ANQGSEA. CDR3 amino acids: CSVSVTGGGTEAFF. The DNA of the CDR3 is TGCAGCGTTTCCGTCACAGGGGGTGGCACTGAAGCTTTCTTT.

The chain couples TRBV7-2 to TRBJ2-7, with 8 bases aligning to TRBD1. Looked up from germline, CDR1 is SGHTA and CDR2 is FQGNSA. The CDR3 runs 13 residues. The V gene end was trimmed by 3 bases and the J gene end by 4 bases; junction bases not matched to a gene: 2. CDR3: CASSFNRGYEQYF. The CDR3, as DNA: TGTGCCAGCAGCTTTAACAGGGGGTACGAGCAGTACTTC.

This chain joins TRBV6-6 and TRBJ1-6; TRBD1 matches at 7 bases. The CDR3 runs 14 residues. The V and J ends lost 0 bases and 10 bases, in that order; junction bases with no gene match: 3. Germline V gives CDR1 MNHNY, CDR2 SVGAGI (reference sequence). The CDR3 protein is CASSYSGGGSPLHF. CDR3 DNA sequence: TGTGCCAGCAGTTACTCAGGGGGCGGGTCACCCCTCCACTTT.

This chain joins TRBV6-1 and TRBJ1-5; 10 bases line up with TRBD1. Germline CDR1 MNHNS, CDR2 SASEGT. The CDR3 is 15 amino acids. Germline trimming cut 5 bases from V and 7 bases from J; bases unmatched to any gene: 8. The CDR3 DNA reads TGTGCCAGCAGTAAAAATCGACAGGGGGCCCAGCCCCAGCATTTT. Amino acids: CASSKNRQGAQPQHF.

This CDR3 reads CASSPPGRGGSALRRGDNEQFF. The DNA of the CDR3 is TGTGCCAGCAGCCCCCCGGGAAGAGGGGGCTCTGCCCTACGACGGGGTGACAATGAGCAGTTCTTC. The V call is TRBV21-1, the J call TRBJ2-1; the D call in the table, TRBD1, was not verified against the DNA. TRBV21-1 is an annotated pseudogene. The CDR3 covers 22 residues.

This clone showed up just a few times. The chain has TRBV19 and TRBJ2-1, with D possibly matching TRBD2 (6 bases). From germline, CDR1 is LNHDA and CDR2 SQIVND (reference sequence). V shed 1 base and J shed 9 bases, with 16 bases lying between them. The CDR3 is made up of 15 amino acids. The CDR3 DNA follows: TGTGCCAGTAGTATAGCTCCCGGGTCCGGGGGTGAGCAGTTCTTC. As protein: CASSIAPGSGGEQFF.

The genes are TRBV7-9 and TRBJ2-5; 9 bases match TRBD1. The germline V gene has CDR1 SEHNR and CDR2 FQNEAQ (reference sequence). The CDR3 is 14 amino acids. Germline trimming cut 6 bases from V and 4 bases from J; bases unmatched to any gene: 6. This chain's CDR3 is CASRTDRGRETQYF. The DNA for the CDR3 is TGTGCCAGCAGGACGGACAGGGGTCGAGAGACCCAGTACTTC.

This clone showed up just a few times. The V gene is TRBV5-5, the J gene TRBJ1-2, with D perhaps TRBD1 (5 bases). V lost 3 bases to trimming and J lost 0 bases, with 12 bases between them. The germline V gene encodes CDR1 SGHKS and CDR2 YYEKEE (reference sequence). This CDR3 is built from 15 residues. As DNA, the CDR3 is TGTGCCAGCAGCTGGGGCAGCTCCTCTAACTATGGCTACACCTTC. It yields the protein CASSWGSSSNYGYTF.

The V call is TRBV7-2, the J call TRBJ1-3, with 7 bases aligning to TRBD1. Germline V CDR1 and CDR2: SGHTA, FQGNSA. V lost 5 bases and J lost 2; bases outside the gene matches: 6. This CDR3 has 15 amino acids. CDR3 sequence (DNA): TGTGCCAGCAGCCTTCACAGGGGCACTGGAAACACCATATATTTT. It specifies CASSLHRGTGNTIYF.

This rearrangement joins TRBV19 to TRBJ2-5; TRBD2 matches at 11 bases. CDR1 is LNHDA and CDR2 is SQIVND in the germline V gene (reference sequence). This CDR3 has 18 residues. The J segment lost 5 bases and the V segment lost 0 bases, leaving 11 bases of the junction unmatched. DNA for the CDR3: TGTGCCAGTAGTATAGATCTATCTAGCGGGAGGAGTTGGGAGACCCAGTACTTC. Its protein is CASSIDLSSGRSWETQYF.

The J gene is TRBJ2-3, the V gene TRBV2; D is unclear. The V end was cut by 8 bases, the J end by 7 bases, with 10 bases between. The length of the CDR3 is 11 residues. CDR1 SNHLY and CDR2 FYNNEI come from the germline V gene. CDR3 in amino acids: CASVVRNTQYF. CDR3 coding DNA: TGTGCCAGCGTCGTTAGAAATACGCAGTATTTT.

The gene calls are TRBV7-2 and TRBJ1-2; D unresolved. The germline CDR1 and CDR2 sequences are SGHTA and FQGNSA. The V end was cut by 5 bases, the J end by 3 bases, with 7 bases between. The CDR3 is 12 amino acids. CDR3 loop: CASSGQDYGYTF. In nucleotides, the CDR3 is TGTGCCAGCAGCGGCCAGGACTATGGCTACACCTTC.

V and J are TRBV27 and TRBJ1-5, with D possibly matching TRBD1 (5 bases). Trimming pared 10 bases from V and 1 base from J, leaving 17 bases between. The germline CDR1 and CDR2 sequences are MNHEY and SMNVEV (reference sequence). The CDR3 sequence is 15 residues long. CDR3 sequence (DNA): TGTGCCACCCGCTCTAGACAGTCAAGCAATCAGCCCCAGCATTTT. It is translated as CATRSRQSSNQPQHF.

A word on this clone: The identical CDR3 is also encoded by other nucleotide sequences in the sample. This rearrangement joins TRBV5-6 to TRBJ2-4; the D gene could be TRBD1 or TRBD2 (7 bases each). The CDR3 is 16 residues long. CDR1 is SGHDT, CDR2 YYEEEE, per germline. Trimming shortened V by 3 bases and J by 9 bases, and 22 bases separated the two germline ends. CDR3 bases: TGTGCCAGCAGCTGGCTGACTAGCAGGGGGGTTGGCATTCAGTACTTC. Amino acids: CASSWLTSRGVGIQYF. Complete variable domain (other parts from reference TRBV5-6 and TRBJ2-4): DAGVTQSPTHLIKTRGQQVTLRCSPKSGHDTVSWYQQALGQGPQFIFQYYEEEERQRGNFPDRFSGHQFPNYSSELNVNALLLGDSALYLCASSWLTSRGVGIQYFGAGTRLSVL.

This chain links TRBV6-6 with TRBJ2-7; TRBD1 is a possible D gene (6 bases). Between the trimmed V and J ends, which lost 2 bases and 3 bases, there was a span of 11 bases. Germline V gives CDR1 MNHNY, CDR2 SVGAGI (reference sequence). This CDR3 has 14 residues. CDR3 in amino acids: CASSYAPQGYEQYF. CDR3 DNA sequence: TGTGCCAGCAGTTACGCCCCACAGGGCTACGAGCAGTACTTC.

The V call is TRBV11-2, the J call TRBJ1-6; D unresolved. With 5 bases removed from V and 0 bases from J, the gap between germline ends came to 11 bases. Looked up from germline, CDR1 is SGHAT and CDR2 is FQNNGV. The CDR3 is 16 residues long. As DNA, the CDR3 is TGTGCCAGCAGCATAAGCCACGGCTCCTATAATTCACCCCTCCACTTT. The encoded protein is CASSISHGSYNSPLHF.

This clone has more than one count but fewer than ten. The rearrangement links TRBV7-7 to TRBJ2-3; 11 bases match TRBD2. CDR3 size: 16 residues. V was clipped by 3 bases and J by 2 bases; unmatched bases: 4. From germline, CDR1 is SSHAT and CDR2 FNYEAQ (reference sequence). The CDR3 DNA reads TGTGCCAGCAGCTTGACTAGCGGGGACCCCACAGATACGCAGTATTTT. Encoded protein: CASSLTSGDPTDTQYF.